A selection of T cell receptor beta chains follows, all from one sample in a study of blood T cell repertoires in COVID-19. Repertoires were generated with immunoSEQ multiplex PCR, while TCRdb's copy carries only in-frame clones and drops some. The sample gives 400,000 to 450,000 clones, around 89% of which show up once; more than 0.95% is in the top ten. Source material: PBMCs or T cells enriched from blood (not recorded which). Source of these receptors: a man aged 30 to 45 who had recovered from COVID-19. CDR3s include the opening cysteine and the closing phenylalanine or tryptophan. The D gene is left open where the match is weak. The size field is filled for only some rows; it gives once, few, many or a size class.

TRBJ2-1 . TRBV25-1 . CASSELARTHEQFF TGTGCCAGCAGTGAGCTAGCTCGGACCCATGAGCAGTTCTTC
TRBJ1-3 . TRBV19 . CASSRQSSGNTIYF TGTGCCAGTAGTAGACAGAGCTCTGGAAACACCATATATTTT
TRBJ2-1 TRBD2 TRBV7-2 few CASSLLAGGRNEQFF TGTGCCAGCAGCTTACTAGCGGGAGGGCGGAATGAGCAGTTCTTC
TRBJ2-1 TRBD1 TRBV28 . CASSWVDRVSYNEQFF TGTGCCAGCAGTTGGGTGGACAGGGTTTCGTACAATGAGCAGTTCTTC
TRBJ2-1 . TRBV24-1 . CATSPRDLYNEQFF TGTGCCACCAGCCCCCGGGACTTGTACAATGAGCAGTTCTTC
TRBJ1-2 . TRBV5-4 . CASSLDSYGYTF TGTGCCAGCAGCCTGGACAGCTATGGCTACACCTTC
TRBJ2-3 TRBD2 TRBV7-9 . CASSFPLTSVGADTQYF TGTGCCAGCAGCTTCCCTCTTACTAGCGTTGGGGCAGATACGCAGTATTTT
TRBJ2-7 . TRBV27 once CASSMRTAISYEQYF TGTGCCAGCAGTATGAGGACAGCCATCTCCTACGAGCAGTACTTC
TRBJ2-1 TRBD2 TRBV12-5 once CASGLGPGLEQFF TGTGCTAGTGGTTTGGGCCCGGGACTAGAGCAGTTCTTC
TRBJ1-1 . TRBV7-9 . CASSLIGQGMMNTEAFF TGTGCCAGCAGCTTAATTGGGCAGGGGATGATGAACACTGAAGCTTTCTTT
TRBJ1-3 . TRBV18 . CASSPRGSEDSGNTIYF TGTGCCAGCTCACCGAGAGGGAGCGAAGACTCTGGAAACACCATATATTTT
TRBJ1-4 . TRBV4-1 . CASSQGLGFGEKLFF TGCGCCAGCAGCCAAGGGCTAGGTTTCGGTGAAAAACTGTTTTTT
TRBJ2-3 TRBD2 TRBV10-3 . CAISASLAGLTDTQYF TGTGCCATCAGTGCGTCCCTAGCGGGGCTCACAGATACGCAGTATTTT
TRBJ1-2 TRBD1 TRBV12-5 . CASGLPSTGVFYGYTF TGTGCTAGTGGTTTGCCTTCAACAGGGGTATTCTATGGCTACACCTTC
TRBJ1-6 . TRBV7-8 . CASSAQLSPLHF TGTGCCAGCAGCGCTCAACTGTCACCCCTCCACTTT
TRBJ2-5 TRBD1 TRBV6-5 once CASSYGGQGVRETQYF TGTGCCAGCAGTTACGGGGGACAGGGAGTCCGAGAGACCCAGTACTTC
TRBJ2-7 TRBD2 TRBV14 . CASSQVVGGTRNEQYF TGTGCCAGCAGCCAAGTTGTTGGTGGGACTAGGAACGAGCAGTACTTC
TRBJ1-6 TRBD1 TRBV6-5 once CASSADRQDSPLHF TGTGCCAGCAGCGCGGACAGGCAGGATTCACCCCTCCACTTT
TRBJ2-7 TRBD2 TRBV27 . CASRILAGGYEQYF TGTGCCAGCAGGATACTAGCGGGGGGGTACGAGCAGTACTTC
TRBJ1-1 . TRBV7-8 . CASSSTSGNTEAFF TGTGCCAGCAGCTCGACGTCAGGGAACACTGAAGCTTTCTTT
TRBJ1-5 . TRBV28 . CASSLYRGAQPQHF TGTGCCAGCAGTTTATACCGGGGGGCTCAGCCCCAGCATTTT
TRBJ2-1 TRBD2 TRBV5-1 . CASSLLGTRSYNEQFF TGCGCCAGCAGCTTACTTGGGACTAGGAGCTACAATGAGCAGTTCTTC
TRBJ2-6 TRBD1 TRBV28 . CASSTTGTGPSGANVLTF TGTGCCAGCAGTACCACCGGGACAGGGCCCTCTGGGGCCAACGTCCTGACTTTC
TRBJ2-7 . TRBV7-2 . CASSLLQGLSGEQYF TGTGCCAGCAGCCTATTACAGGGATTATCGGGCGAGCAGTACTTC
TRBJ2-3 . TRBV6-5 . CASSYSDRGYTQYF TGTGCCAGCAGTTACTCGGACAGAGGTTATACGCAGTATTTT
TRBJ1-4 . TRBV12-3/TRBV12-4 . CASSLIGGGKLFF TGTGCCAGCAGTTTAATCGGGGGGGGAAAACTGTTTTTT
TRBJ1-5 . TRBV7-3 few CASSLPGQPQHF TGTGCCAGCAGCTTACCCGGTCAGCCCCAGCATTTT